A single sample gave rise to the 27 T cell receptor beta chains below, sequenced in a study of blood T cells in healthy people across ages. Using a J-beta primer mix together with a sample-barcoded 5' primer, a second PCR was run for about 6 to 11 cycles. TCRdb redid the calling of the 5' RACE reads with MiXCR, one entry per CDR3 protein. The table includes over 1.5 million distinct CDR3 sequences, around 50% detected once. Sequenced sample: blood. The origin of the receptors is a woman aged 40 to 50 in good health.

The rearrangement joins TRBV18 to TRBJ1-2; 10 nucleotides agree with TRBD1. Germline V CDR1 and CDR2: KGHSH, LQKENI. The CDR3 is 17 amino acids. J gave up 4 bases and V 3 bases, and 11 bases lay outside the gene matches. CDR3 coding DNA: TGTGCCAGCTCACCCTCCGTTGGGGACAGGGGAAGCTATGGCTACACCTTC. This gives the protein CASSPSVGDRGSYGYTF.

This clonotype has just a few counts. V is TRBV13 and J is TRBJ2-1, with 7 bases aligning to TRBD2. V lost 6 bases to trimming and J lost 9 bases; unmatched junction nucleotides: 11. Looked up from germline, CDR1 is PRHDT and CDR2 is FYEKMQ (reference sequence). This CDR3 contains 14 residues. The CDR3 reads CASSPYLTSAEQFF. The CDR3 region has the DNA TGTGCCAGCAGTCCTTATCTAACTAGCGCTGAGCAGTTCTTC.

This clonotype was found a few times. The gene calls are TRBV6-1 and TRBJ2-6, with unresolved D. The CDR3 totals 14 residues. Germline CDR1 MNHNS, CDR2 SASEGT. V was clipped by 6 bases and J by 4 bases, with 10 bases between them. The CDR3 spells CASSSKRGANVLTF. CDR3 nucleotides: TGTGCCAGCAGCAGCAAGCGAGGGGCCAACGTCCTGACTTTC.

This sequence joins TRBV4-1 and TRBJ1-4; D gene uncertain. The V end lost 5 bases, the J end lost 5 bases, and 18 bases lay between the germline ends. CDR3 length: 16 residues. The germline CDR1 and CDR2 sequences are MGHRA and YSYEKL. Here the CDR3 DNA reads TGCGCCAGCAGCACTCGCCCCGGGAGGCAAAATGAAAAACTGTTTTTT. Amino acid sequence: CASSTRPGRQNEKLFF.

The chain employs TRBV5-1 and TRBJ2-5; 8 bases line up with TRBD1. Germline V lookup: CDR1 SGHRS, CDR2 YFSETQ. Trimming cost V 4 bases and J 4 bases; bases outside gene matches: 9. This CDR3 has 15 residues. For the CDR3, the DNA is TGCGCCAGCAGCGCCGGGCAGGGGGCACGAGAGACCCAGTACTTC. As protein: CASSAGQGARETQYF.

The genes are TRBV5-1 and TRBJ2-1; 8 bases map to TRBD1. The CDR3 length is 16 residues. J lost 4 bases, V lost 2 bases, and 8 bases had no gene match. Germline V gene data show CDR1 as SGHRS and CDR2 as YFSETQ. This CDR3 reads CASSLQTGTGYNEQFF. CDR3 sequence (DNA): TGCGCCAGCAGCTTACAGACGGGGACAGGTTACAATGAGCAGTTCTTC.

This chain connects TRBV9 to TRBJ1-6, with a possible D match to TRBD1 (6 bases). V shed 2 bases and J shed 10 bases, with 13 bases lying between them. From germline, CDR1 is SGDLS and CDR2 YYNGEE. This CDR3 comprises 14 residues. The CDR3 sequence is CASSVTGTESPLHF. The CDR3 DNA follows: TGTGCCAGCAGCGTGACAGGAACGGAATCACCCCTCCACTTT.

The chain employs TRBV7-2 and TRBJ2-7; a weak D match, TRBD1 (5 bases). The germline V gene has CDR1 SGHTA and CDR2 FQGNSA. The CDR3 loop spans 13 amino acids. The V and J ends lost 3 bases and 4 bases respectively, with 10 bases between them. CDR3 sequence: CASSFSRGYEQYF. The CDR3 bases are TGTGCCAGCAGCTTTAGTAGGGGATACGAGCAGTACTTC.

This clonotype was counted between two and nine times. V and J are TRBV10-1 and TRBJ1-1, with D hard to call. Looked up from germline, CDR1 is WNHNN and CDR2 is SYGVQD (reference sequence). The CDR3 has 12 residues. The V end was cut by 6 bases, the J end by 8 bases, with 13 bases between. The CDR3 reads CASSPGNAEAFF. In DNA form, the CDR3 reads TGCGCCAGCAGCCCGGGGAATGCCGAAGCTTTCTTT.

This clonotype appeared a few times. This rearrangement joins TRBV6-5 to TRBJ2-1; D might be TRBD1 (6 bases). Trimming took off 3 bases at V and 4 bases at J, with 13 bases between the two ends. This CDR3 comprises 15 residues. The germline CDR1 and CDR2 sequences are MNHEY and SVGAGI. CDR3 bases: TGTGCCAGCAGTTATGACAGGTGGGGATACAATGAGCAGTTCTTC. Residues: CASSYDRWGYNEQFF.

The rearrangement joins TRBV6-2 or TRBV6-3 to TRBJ2-1; D gene uncertain. V lost 0 bases to trimming and J lost 12 bases, with 15 bases between them. Germline V gives CDR1 MNHEY, CDR2 SVGEGT. There are 14 residues in the CDR3. CDR3 sequence: CASSYSGRRRGQFF. The CDR3 nucleotides read TGTGCCAGCAGTTACTCAGGCAGGAGAAGAGGGCAGTTCTTC.

About this clonotype itself: The junction and the germline gene differ at one end; a read error may be behind it. The gene calls are TRBV3-1 and TRBJ2-5, with TRBD2 matching 11 bases. CDR1 and CDR2 (germline): LGHDT, YNNKEL (reference sequence). This CDR3 comprises 14 residues. CDR3 region: CVSSTTSGEETQYF. CDR3 DNA sequence: TGTGTCAGCTCGACGACTAGCGGGGAAGAGACCCAGTACTTC.

The V call is TRBV12-3 or TRBV12-4, the J call TRBJ1-2; D gene unclear. The CDR3 consists of 14 residues. Trimming removed 1 base at V and 8 bases at J, with 14 bases between. Here the CDR3 DNA reads TGTGCCAGCAGTTTAGGCCGGATCGAAGGAGGCTACACCTTC. The encoded protein is CASSLGRIEGGYTF.

V gene TRBV4-2 combines with J gene TRBJ2-1, with a tentative D call TRBD2 (6 bases). This CDR3 is 17 amino acids long. V lost 0 bases and J lost 7, with 19 bases in between. Germline-derived CDR1 and CDR2 are LGHNA and YNFKEQ. CDR3 nucleotides: TGTGCCAGCAGCCAAGACGACCAGGATGCAGGGAGGAATGAGCAGTTCTTC. Its translation is CASSQDDQDAGRNEQFF.

The chain is built from TRBV5-1 and TRBJ2-7, with 12 bases matching TRBD2. The germline V gene encodes CDR1 SGHRS and CDR2 YFSETQ. V was clipped by 3 bases and J by 2 bases; unmatched bases: 6. This CDR3 spans 16 amino acids. CDR3 sequence: CASSSGTSGRTYEQYF. The CDR3 DNA follows: TGCGCCAGCAGCTCCGGGACTAGCGGGCGAACCTACGAGCAGTACTTC.

The rearrangement joins TRBV29-1 to TRBJ2-7; 11 bases fit TRBD2. With 4 bases clipped from V and 2 bases from J, the junction kept 7 bases outside the gene matches. From germline, CDR1 is SQVTM and CDR2 ANQGSEA. This CDR3 contains 15 residues. The DNA of the CDR3 is TGCAGCGTTGGAGGACTAGCGGGCCTACCCTACGAGCAGTACTTC. Translating it yields CSVGGLAGLPYEQYF.

This clonotype occurred a few times. The chain has TRBV7-3 and TRBJ2-6; D not resolved. This CDR3 is built from 16 residues. With 3 bases removed from V and 2 bases from J, the gap between germline ends came to 11 bases. Germline lookup yields CDR1 SGHTA and CDR2 FQGTGA. The CDR3 DNA reads TGTGCCAGCAGCTTTGACATTCTTGCTGGGGCCAACGTCCTGACTTTC. As protein: CASSFDILAGANVLTF.

The chain carries TRBV2 and TRBJ2-5, with no clear D. Germline CDR1 is SNHLY and CDR2 is FYNNEI. V lost 7 bases to trimming and J lost 0 bases, with 3 bases between them. The CDR3 has 11 amino acids. The CDR3 DNA follows: TGTGCCAGCATGTACCAAGAGACCCAGTACTTC. Its translation: CASMYQETQYF.

V gene TRBV20-1 combines with J gene TRBJ1-2; TRBD1 is a possible D gene (6 bases). This CDR3 has 12 residues. Germline values: CDR1 DFQATT, CDR2 SNEGSKA (reference sequence). V was shortened by 5 bases and J by 6 bases, with 13 bases between the two germline ends. The CDR3 loop reads CSAPSGVHGYTF. The CDR3 bases are TGCAGTGCTCCGTCAGGGGTTCATGGCTACACCTTC.

This clonotype was picked up a small number of times. The rearrangement links TRBV7-8 to TRBJ2-3, with D perhaps matching TRBD1 or TRBD2 (7 bases each). This CDR3 contains 16 residues. Per germline, CDR1 SGHVS and CDR2 FQNEAQ. The V end lost 4 bases, the J end lost 3 bases, and 17 bases lay between the germline ends. In DNA form, the CDR3 reads TGTGCCAGCAGCTCGACTCAGGGGGGAGGGACAGATACGCAGTATTTT. This codes for CASSSTQGGGTDTQYF. Variable domain in full (rest from reference TRBV7-8 and TRBJ2-3): GAGVSQSPRYKVAKRGQDVALRCDPISGHVSLFWYQQALGQGPEFLTYFQNEAQLDKSGLPSDRFFAERPEGSVSTLKIQRTQQEDSAVYLCASSSTQGGGTDTQYFGPGTRLTVL.

V usage is TRBV4-3 and J usage is TRBJ2-3; D possibly corresponds to TRBD2 (7 bases). The germline V and J ends were trimmed by 0 bases and 3 bases, with 16 bases remaining between them. Germline lookup yields CDR1 LGHNA and CDR2 YSLEER. The CDR3 runs to 17 residues. The CDR3 spells CASSQDSRGTFTDTQYF. CDR3 coding DNA: TGCGCCAGCAGCCAAGATTCGCGGGGGACATTTACAGATACGCAGTATTTT.

With respect to this clonotype: At one of its ends the junction is not consistent with the germline gene, which may arise from a read error. V gene TRBV27 combines with J gene TRBJ2-1; D might be TRBD2 (5 bases). Germline CDR1 reads MNHEY; CDR2 reads SMNVEV (reference sequence). CDR3 length equals 14 residues. The CDR3 sequence: CASSRRTDYNGQFF. The CDR3 DNA reads TGTGCCAGCAGTCGGCGGACCGACTACAATGGGCAGTTCTTC.

The chain employs TRBV5-1 and TRBJ1-5; TRBD1 might be the D (5 bases). V was clipped by 3 bases and J by 5 bases, with 12 bases between them. Germline-derived CDR1 and CDR2 are SGHRS and YFSETQ. The CDR3 runs to 14 residues. The CDR3 nucleotides are TGCGCCAGCAGCTCTAGCCCGACAGATCAGCCCCAGCATTTT. Encoded protein: CASSSSPTDQPQHF.

This clonotype has only a few counts. The CDR3 region is CSARVAGGASDGYTF. The CDR3 bases are TGCAGTGCTAGAGTTGCAGGGGGCGCGAGCGATGGCTACACCTTC. V is TRBV20-1 and J is TRBJ1-2; 8 nucleotides align to TRBD1. The V and J ends lost 1 base and 6 bases, in that order; junction bases with no gene match: 10. In germline, CDR1 is DFQATT, CDR2 SNEGSKA (reference sequence). This CDR3 contains 15 residues.

The chain employs TRBV2 and TRBJ2-5; weak D call: TRBD1 (6 bases). CDR3 length: 16 residues. The germline gives CDR1 SNHLY, CDR2 FYNNEI. V was shortened by 6 bases and J by 4 bases, with 21 bases between the two germline ends. CDR3 protein: CASSPRTAAKGETQYF. The CDR3 nucleotides read TGTGCCAGCAGCCCCCGGACAGCGGCAAAAGGAGAGACCCAGTACTTC.

This chain links TRBV10-3 with TRBJ2-1; D perhaps matches TRBD1 (6 bases). This CDR3 comprises 12 residues. Germline V gives CDR1 ENHRY, CDR2 SYGVKD. Trimming removed 6 bases at V and 7 bases at J, with 10 bases between. The CDR3 loop reads CAIRGQGNEQFF. CDR3 sequence (DNA): TGTGCCATCAGGGGGCAGGGGAATGAGCAGTTCTTC.

The rearrangement uses TRBV7-8 and TRBJ2-5, with D perhaps matching TRBD1 or TRBD2 (5 bases each). Germline V gene sequence: CDR1 SGHVS, CDR2 FQNEAQ. Trimming removed 1 base from V and 2 bases from J, with 23 bases in between. The CDR3 covers 19 residues. This CDR3 is CASSLDPLRGRDPQETQYF. In DNA form, the CDR3 reads TGTGCCAGCAGCTTAGACCCCCTCCGGGGCAGGGATCCACAAGAGACCCAGTACTTC.